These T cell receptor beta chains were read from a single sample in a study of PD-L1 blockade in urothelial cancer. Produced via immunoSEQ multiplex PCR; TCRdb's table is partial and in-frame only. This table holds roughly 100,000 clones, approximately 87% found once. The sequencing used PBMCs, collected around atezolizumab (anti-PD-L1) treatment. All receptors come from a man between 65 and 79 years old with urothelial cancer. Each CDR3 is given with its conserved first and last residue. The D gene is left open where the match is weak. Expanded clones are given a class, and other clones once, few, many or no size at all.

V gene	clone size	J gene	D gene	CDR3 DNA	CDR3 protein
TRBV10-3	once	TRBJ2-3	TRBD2	TGTGCCATCAGGGATACTAGCGGGAGGTCAGATACGCAGTATTTT	CAIRDTSGRSDTQYF
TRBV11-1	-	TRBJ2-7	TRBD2	TGTGCCAGCAGCGTAGGGCCGGGAGGCTACGAGCAGTACTTC	CASSVGPGGYEQYF
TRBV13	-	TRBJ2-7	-	TGTGCCAGCAGCTTAGTCCATCACAGCTCCTACGAGCAGTACTTC	CASSLVHHSSYEQYF
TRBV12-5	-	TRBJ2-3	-	TGTGCTAGTGGTTTGGTACGTGGCCCCACAGATACGCAGTATTTT	CASGLVRGPTDTQYF
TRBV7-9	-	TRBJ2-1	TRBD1	TGTGCCAGCAGCTTATCCGGGACAGATCTCTACAATGAGCAGTTCTTC	CASSLSGTDLYNEQFF
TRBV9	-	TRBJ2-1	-	TGTGCCAGCAGCGTAGCAGGGGATGCCTACAATGAGCAGTTCTTC	CASSVAGDAYNEQFF
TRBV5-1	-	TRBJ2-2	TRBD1	TGCGCCAGCAGCTTGGCCGGGACAGCGAACACCGGGGAGCTGTTTTTT	CASSLAGTANTGELFF
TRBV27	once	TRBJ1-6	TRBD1	TGTGCCAGCAGACGGACGGGACAGCAAAGCTCCTATAATTCACCCCTCCACTTT	CASRRTGQQSSYNSPLHF
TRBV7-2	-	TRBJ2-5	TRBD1	TGTGCCAGCAGCTTAGCCGGGACAGGAGAAGAGACCCAGTACTTC	CASSLAGTGEETQYF
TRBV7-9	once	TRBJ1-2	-	TGTGCCAGCAGCCTGGACACCCTGGGGGGCTACACCTTC	CASSLDTLGGYTF
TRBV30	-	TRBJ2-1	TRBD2	TGTGCCTGGCTCTCGAGCGGGAGCTCCTACAATGAGCAGTTCTTC	CAWLSSGSSYNEQFF
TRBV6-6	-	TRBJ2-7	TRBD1	TGTGCCAGCAGCCCCGGGACAGCCTACGAGCAGTACTTC	CASSPGTAYEQYF
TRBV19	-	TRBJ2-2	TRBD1	TGTGCCAGTATGCGGACAGGGGGCAACACCGGGGAGCTGTTTTTT	CASMRTGGNTGELFF
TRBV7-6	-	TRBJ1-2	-	TGTGCCAGCAGCTCCCGGGGGACCTATGGCTACACCTTC	CASSSRGTYGYTF
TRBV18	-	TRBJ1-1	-	TGTGCCAGCTCACCGGCGGTTTCGGGGGAAGCTTTCTTT	CASSPAVSGEAFF
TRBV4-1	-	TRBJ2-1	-	TGCGCCAGCAGCCAAGAAGGCGTGACATCCTACAATGAGCAGTTCTTC	CASSQEGVTSYNEQFF
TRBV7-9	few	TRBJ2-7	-	TGTGCCAGCACCCCTGGTCGGTTCCACGAGCAGTACTTC	CASTPGRFHEQYF
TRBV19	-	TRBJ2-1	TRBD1	TGTGCCAGTACCTTCCTTGCGGGACAGGGAAACGGTGAGCAGTTCTTC	CASTFLAGQGNGEQFF
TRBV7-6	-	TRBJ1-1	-	TGTGCCAGCACCCAATTAGGACAGTTGAACACTGAAGCTTTCTTT	CASTQLGQLNTEAFF
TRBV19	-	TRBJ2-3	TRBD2	TGTGCCAGTAAGCCTAGCGGGAGAGGGTCAGATACGCAGTATTTT	CASKPSGRGSDTQYF
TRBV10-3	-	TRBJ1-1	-	TGTGCCATCAGTGTAGTGGCAGGGTTGATGGCTGAAGCTTTCTTT	CAISVVAGLMAEAFF
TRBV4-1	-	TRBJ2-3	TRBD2	TGCGCCAGCAGCCCAGGACTAGCGGGTTCACTCACAGATACGCAGTATTTT	CASSPGLAGSLTDTQYF
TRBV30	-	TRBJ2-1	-	TGTGCCTGGAGTTATGGGGGGGCCATAGGCTACAATGAGCAGTTCTTC	CAWSYGGAIGYNEQFF
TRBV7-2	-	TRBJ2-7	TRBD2	TGTGCCAGCAGCTTACGGGAGGCCTACGAGCAGTACTTC	CASSLREAYEQYF
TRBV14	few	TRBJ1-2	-	TGTGCCAGCAGCCCGGGGGGAGGGTTACTTGGCTACACCTTC	CASSPGGGLLGYTF
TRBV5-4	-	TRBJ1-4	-	TGTGCCAGCAGCATAGGACAAGCAACTAATGAAAAACTGTTTTTT	CASSIGQATNEKLFF
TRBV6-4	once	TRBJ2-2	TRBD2	TGTGCCAGCAGTGCCACTAGCGGGAGTGGGGAGCTGTTTTTT	CASSATSGSGELFF
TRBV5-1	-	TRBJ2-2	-	TGCGCCAGCAGCCCGGACAGGGAGGGGACCGGGGAGCTGTTTTTT	CASSPDREGTGELFF
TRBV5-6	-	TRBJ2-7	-	TGTGCCAGCAGCTTGGGCAGTCACTACGAGCAGTACTTC	CASSLGSHYEQYF